A single sample gave rise to the 17 T cell receptor beta chains below, sequenced in a study of cytomegalovirus exposure and HLA in healthy donors. PCR was performed using 60 Vbeta and 13 Jbeta primers. Some clones are missing from TCRdb's copy, which holds only in-frame ones; the method was immunoSEQ multiplex PCR. Its listing shows approximately 140,000 clones. The sequenced material came from PBMCs. The receptor source for this set is a woman aged 45-60 years in good health and CMV-seronegative.

The chain links TRBV18 to TRBJ1-1; D gene uncertain. The CDR3 sequence is 15 residues long. The germline V gene has CDR1 KGHSH and CDR2 LQKENI. The ends were cut back, 2 bases at V and 3 bases at J, with 13 bases in the middle. The CDR3 DNA reads as TGTGCCAGCTCACCAGGAGTACTTGTGGACACTGAAGCTTTCTTT. Translation gives CASSPGVLVDTEAFF. Full variable domain (rest looked up from reference TRBV18 and TRBJ1-1): NAGVMQNPRHLVRRRGQEARLRCSPMKGHSHVYWYRQLPEEGLKFMVYLQKENIIDESGMPKERFSAEFPKEGPSILRIQQVVRGDSAAYFCASSPGVLVDTEAFFGQGTRLTVV.

This chain links TRBV6-5 with TRBJ2-7; possible D gene TRBD2, 5 bases. V lost 0 bases to trimming and J lost 1 base, with 13 bases between them. This CDR3 has 16 residues. Germline V gene lookup returns CDR1 MNHEY and CDR2 SVGAGI. The CDR3 coding sequence is TGTGCCAGCAGTTACTCGTTACTAGTACGGTCCTACGAGCAGTACTTC. This encodes CASSYSLLVRSYEQYF.

The CDR3 is CASSSAGGTRQPQHF. The CDR3 DNA sequence: TGTGCCAGTAGTTCCGCAGGGGGAACTCGTCAGCCCCAGCATTTT. V is TRBV19 and J is TRBJ1-5; the match to TRBD1 covers 7 bases. Germline lookup yields CDR1 LNHDA and CDR2 SQIVND (reference sequence). The CDR3 is made up of 15 amino acids. Trimming took 5 bases from V and 6 from J; bases not matched to a gene: 10.

The rearrangement uses TRBV18 and TRBJ2-3; D may be TRBD2 (5 bases). Per germline, CDR1 KGHSH and CDR2 LQKENI. The CDR3 totals 15 residues. V was trimmed by 5 bases and J by 2 bases, leaving 14 bases between them. The CDR3 bases are TGTGCCAGCTCAGGGAGCTACACACTCACAGATACGCAGTATTTT. Translation: CASSGSYTLTDTQYF.

V is TRBV25-1 and J is TRBJ1-1, with 9 bases fitting TRBD1. The CDR3 consists of 14 residues. J gave up 1 base and V 6 bases, and 3 bases lay outside the gene matches. The germline V gene has CDR1 MGHDK and CDR2 SYGVNS. For the CDR3, the DNA is TGTGCCAGCAGGGGGACAGGGCGGAACACTGAAGCTTTCTTT. It translates to CASRGTGRNTEAFF.

The chain combines TRBV5-6 with TRBJ2-3; TRBD1 aligns across 8 bases. The germline CDR1 and CDR2 sequences are SGHDT and YYEEEE. Unmatched junction bases numbered 3, after V lost 3 bases and J lost 0 bases. The CDR3 length is 15 residues. The DNA of the CDR3 is TGTGCCAGCAGCTGGGGACAGGTTAGCACAGATACGCAGTATTTT. This encodes CASSWGQVSTDTQYF. Variable domain in full (rest from reference TRBV5-6 and TRBJ2-3): DAGVTQSPTHLIKTRGQQVTLRCSPKSGHDTVSWYQQALGQGPQFIFQYYEEEERQRGNFPDRFSGHQFPNYSSELNVNALLLGDSALYLCASSWGQVSTDTQYFGPGTRLTVL.

This chain connects TRBV18 to TRBJ2-7, with D possibly being TRBD2 (6 bases). CDR3 size: 15 residues. Germline lookup yields CDR1 KGHSH and CDR2 LQKENI. Trimming left V 0 bases short and J 2 bases short, with 11 bases between. Here the CDR3 DNA reads TGTGCCAGCTCACCACCGGGACTGGGCGCCTACGAGCAGTACTTC. The encoded protein is CASSPPGLGAYEQYF.

This sequence joins TRBV6-5 and TRBJ2-3; 10 bases match TRBD1. CDR1 and CDR2 (germline): MNHEY, SVGAGI. The CDR3 loop spans 16 amino acids. V gave up 0 bases and J gave up 3 bases; unmatched junction bases: 3. The CDR3 sequence is CASSYSGTGVTDTQYF. In nucleotides, the CDR3 is TGTGCCAGCAGTTACTCTGGGACAGGGGTGACAGATACGCAGTATTTT.

This chain connects TRBV18 to TRBJ1-2; possible D gene TRBD1, 6 bases. Trimming shortened V by 3 bases and J by 4 bases, and 9 bases separated the two germline ends. CDR1 and CDR2 (germline): KGHSH, LQKENI. The length of the CDR3 is 13 residues. The chain's CDR3 is CASSPGGAYGYTF. The CDR3 nucleotides are TGTGCCAGCTCACCGGGGGGGGCCTATGGCTACACCTTC.

The chain combines TRBV29-1 with TRBJ1-5; 9 bases agree with TRBD1. The CDR3 is 14 amino acids. CDR1 and CDR2 (germline): SQVTM, ANQGSEA. The V segment lost 7 bases and the J segment 2 bases; nucleotides outside the gene matches: 6. In DNA, the CDR3 is TGCAGCGGGACAGGGGAGAGGGGCAATCAGCCCCAGCATTTT. Translated, it gives CSGTGERGNQPQHF.

The chain uses TRBV27 and TRBJ1-5; D gene uncertain. Germline V CDR1 and CDR2: MNHEY, SMNVEV (reference sequence). The V and J ends lost 5 bases and 4 bases respectively, with 3 bases between them. The CDR3 has 11 amino acids. CDR3 in DNA: TGTGCCAGCAGTCCGAATCAGCCCCAGCATTTT. As protein: CASSPNQPQHF.

The gene calls are TRBV28 and TRBJ1-4; D remains unclear. Trimming shortened V by 9 bases and J by 10 bases, and 15 bases separated the two germline ends. The CDR3 runs 12 residues. The germline V gene encodes CDR1 MDHEN and CDR2 SYDVKM. CDR3 coding DNA: TGTGCCAGTTTCGAGGGAGGAGGAAAACTGTTTTTT. Translating gives CASFEGGGKLFF.

The chain carries TRBV25-1 and TRBJ1-6; 7 bases agree with TRBD1. J lost 9 bases, V lost 5 bases, and 10 bases had no gene match. The CDR3 is made up of 15 amino acids. The V gene's germline CDR1 is MGHDK and CDR2 SYGVNS. CDR3 DNA: TGTGCCAGCAGTAACCTCGACAGGGACGGTTCACCCCTCCACTTT. It translates to CASSNLDRDGSPLHF.

The gene calls are TRBV6-6 and TRBJ2-5; D may be TRBD1 (7 bases). Germline V CDR1 and CDR2: MNHNY, SVGAGI (reference sequence). The length of the CDR3 is 13 residues. The V gene lost 9 bases and the J gene lost 11 bases, with 22 bases spanning the gap. CDR3: CASGRQGGGEQYF. The CDR3 DNA reads as TGTGCCAGTGGTCGGCAGGGGGGTGGTGAGCAGTACTTC.

V usage is TRBV28 and J usage is TRBJ1-1; D gene uncertain. Trimming left V 5 bases short and J 10 bases short, with 14 bases between. In germline, CDR1 is MDHEN, CDR2 SYDVKM. The CDR3 is made up of 12 amino acids. Written as DNA, the CDR3 is TGTGCCAGCAGTCGCCTCCCGGGTAGAGCTTTCTTT. As protein: CASSRLPGRAFF.

The CDR3 nucleotides read TGTGCCAGCAGCTACCCGGGTAGGGAGGAGACCCAGTACTTC. This sequence encodes CASSYPGREETQYF. The V call is TRBV7-2, the J call TRBJ2-5; a weak D match, TRBD2 (5 bases). Germline values: CDR1 SGHTA, CDR2 FQGNSA. The length of the CDR3 is 14 residues. Deletions cut 4 bases from V and 5 bases from J, with 14 bases between.

The rearrangement joins TRBV4-1 to TRBJ2-7; 8 nucleotides agree with TRBD1. The CDR3 spans 15 residues. The V gene's germline CDR1 is MGHRA and CDR2 YSYEKL. V lost 3 bases to trimming and J lost 2 bases; unmatched junction nucleotides: 6. CDR3 in DNA: TGCGCCAGCAGCCACCATGGGACAGGCGCCTACGAGCAGTACTTC. The encoded protein is CASSHHGTGAYEQYF.